This T cell receptor beta chain was documented in a study of long-term antiretroviral therapy in people with HIV. Notes on the study in general: Among HIV repertoires, CDR3 length ranges were narrower than those of controls.

Regarding this clone: Its antigen is undetermined.

This CDR3 has 12 residues. Germline V gene data show CDR1 as GTSNPN and CDR2 as SVGIG (reference sequence). Researchers report immunoSEQ v3.0 was run at survey level. Sequencing used immunoSEQ multiplex PCR; TCRdb keeps in-frame clones, though not all of them. The sample lists about 23,000 clones; over 75% were seen once. Sequences were derived from unsorted PBMCs, sampled 0.3 years after starting antiretroviral therapy. The chain recombines TRBV30 with TRBJ2-1; TRBD2 matches at 7 bases. The receptor was derived from a man aged 50 or older with HIV. CDR3 nucleotides: TGTGTGTCTAGCGGTAGTTACAATGAGCAGTTCTTC. It specifies CVSSGSYNEQFF.